This is a list of T cell receptor beta chains from one sample in a study of regulatory T cells in long-lasting Graves disease. TCRdb used MiXCR to reprocess the multiplex PCR reads, holding one entry per CDR3 protein. Among 310,000 or so distinct CDR3 sequences listed, around a fifth were seen once. The starting material was peripheral blood mononuclear cells (PBMCs), obtained when the disease was refractory, from a patient treated with antithyroid drugs. All receptors come from a female donor with Graves disease. Both conserved end residues are part of each CDR3. The order of the fields is CDR3 DNA, CDR3 protein, J gene, D gene, CDR3 length, clone size, V gene. The D gene is left open where the match is weak. Size tells how often a clone was seen (once, few, many) or the class of an expanded clone, and some rows leave it out.

DNA: TGTGCCAGCAGCCCCGGGACGGCCGCGGGGCCCCAGCATTTT; CDR3: CASSPGTAAGPQHF; J: TRBJ1-5; D: -; length: 14; size: many; V: TRBV7-2
DNA: TGCAGCGTTGGAGGACGCGCCAACACTGAAGCTTTCTTT; CDR3: CSVGGRANTEAFF; J: TRBJ1-1; D: -; length: 13; size: few; V: TRBV29-1
DNA: TGTGCCAGCAGCAACTACCGGGACCTTTTCTGGCAAGAGACCCAGTACTTC; CDR3: CASSNYRDLFWQETQYF; J: TRBJ2-5; D: -; length: 17; size: few; V: TRBV7-9
DNA: TGTGCCAGCAGCGTGGGAAGCGAGCCCTTCGAGCAGTACTTC; CDR3: CASSVGSEPFEQYF; J: TRBJ2-7; D: -; length: 14; size: -; V: TRBV7-9
DNA: TGTGCCAGCAGCGTAGAGGTAGGCGTCTCTGGAAACACCATATATTTT; CDR3: CASSVEVGVSGNTIYF; J: TRBJ1-3; D: -; length: 16; size: -; V: TRBV9
DNA: TGTGCCAGCAGTTTAGTGTTGGGCGCTGAAGCTTTCTTT; CDR3: CASSLVLGAEAFF; J: TRBJ1-1; D: -; length: 13; size: many; V: TRBV12-3/TRBV12-4
DNA: TGTGCCAGTAGTTCCTCCCGGGAGGACGCAGGGCCCCAGCATTTT; CDR3: CASSSSREDAGPQHF; J: TRBJ1-5; D: -; length: 15; size: -; V: TRBV19
DNA: TGTGCCAGCAGTTACCCGGACAGGGGGGCCACTAGCGGAGGGAGGGATGAGCAGTTCTTC; CDR3: CASSYPDRGATSGGRDEQFF; J: TRBJ2-1; D: TRBD1; length: 20; size: -; V: TRBV28
DNA: TGTGCCAGCAGTGCGAGCGGGGGGGCCTATGAGACCCAGTACTTC; CDR3: CASSASGGAYETQYF; J: TRBJ2-5; D: TRBD2; length: 15; size: many; V: TRBV6-1
DNA: TGTGCCAGCAGCGCGAGGGGTTGGAGCTCTGGAAACACCATGTATTTT; CDR3: CASSARGWSSGNTMYF; J: TRBJ1-3; D: -; length: 16; size: -; V: TRBV9
DNA: TGCGCCAGCAGCCAAAACCCGGGCTACGGGTGGAAACTGTTTTTT; CDR3: CASSQNPGYGWKLFF; J: TRBJ1-4; D: -; length: 15; size: few; V: TRBV4-1
DNA: TGTGCCAGCAGCTCCGTTAATCAGCCCCAGCATTTT; CDR3: CASSSVNQPQHF; J: TRBJ1-5; D: -; length: 12; size: many; V: TRBV7-9
DNA: TGCGCCAGCAGCTCCAGGACAGGGATTCTCACTGAAGCTTTCTTT; CDR3: CASSSRTGILTEAFF; J: TRBJ1-1; D: TRBD1; length: 15; size: few; V: TRBV4-1
DNA: TGTGCCAGCAGCCCCGCTGACAGGGGATATGGCTACACCTTC; CDR3: CASSPADRGYGYTF; J: TRBJ1-2; D: TRBD1; length: 14; size: -; V: TRBV7-9
DNA: TGTGCCAGCAGTTACTCGAGGGCACAAATAGGCGGGCGCCTCTTGGAGACCCAGTACTTC; CDR3: CASSYSRAQIGGRLLETQYF; J: TRBJ2-5; D: -; length: 20; size: many; V: TRBV6-5
DNA: TGTGCCAGCAGCTCCTTGGGGTCCACTGAAGCTTTCTTT; CDR3: CASSSLGSTEAFF; J: TRBJ1-1; D: -; length: 13; size: -; V: TRBV12-3/TRBV12-4
DNA: TGCGCCAGCAGCCAAGCCCCCCCCATGAGCGGACCCCTGGGAGAGACCCAGTACTTC; CDR3: CASSQAPPMSGPLGETQYF; J: TRBJ2-5; D: -; length: 19; size: -; V: TRBV4-1
DNA: TGCAGTGCTATAGGGGGCCGGGAATTAGGCCGACGGGGGGAGCTGTTTTTT; CDR3: CSAIGGRELGRRGELFF; J: TRBJ2-2; D: TRBD1; length: 17; size: many; V: TRBV20-1
DNA: TGTGCCCGTACCACGGGGGGAGAGACCCAGTACTTC; CDR3: CARTTGGETQYF; J: TRBJ2-5; D: TRBD2; length: 12; size: many; V: TRBV30
DNA: TGTGCCAGCAGCTCTTCCAGGAATCTCGAGCAGTACTTC; CDR3: CASSSSRNLEQYF; J: TRBJ2-7; D: -; length: 13; size: many; V: TRBV7-2
DNA: TGTGCCAGCAGCTCAGGGACTAGCGACAATGAGCAGTTCTTC; CDR3: CASSSGTSDNEQFF; J: TRBJ2-1; D: TRBD2; length: 14; size: many; V: TRBV7-3
DNA: TGCAGCGTTGACCAGGGACAGGAGAAGGGGTACAGATATGGCTACACCTTC; CDR3: CSVDQGQEKGYRYGYTF; J: TRBJ1-2; D: TRBD1; length: 17; size: -; V: TRBV29-1
DNA: TGTGCCAGCAGCCCAACGGGACACTATAATTCACCCCTCCACTTT; CDR3: CASSPTGHYNSPLHF; J: TRBJ1-6; D: -; length: 15; size: many; V: TRBV28
DNA: TGTGCCACCACGGGACAACCAAATTCACCCCTCCACTTT; CDR3: CATTGQPNSPLHF; J: TRBJ1-6; D: -; length: 13; size: many; V: TRBV2
DNA: TGTGCCAGCAGCTTGAGCGCCGGGGAGCCGTTTTTT; CDR3: CASSLSAGEPFF; J: TRBJ2-2; D: -; length: 12; size: -; V: TRBV5-6
DNA: TGTGCCAGCGGCACACAGGGGTCCCTTAACTATGGCTACACCTTC; CDR3: CASGTQGSLNYGYTF; J: TRBJ1-2; D: TRBD1; length: 15; size: few; V: TRBV11-2
DNA: TGTGCCAGCAGCTTAGTCGGGACAGGGGGCGATGAGCAGTTCTTC; CDR3: CASSLVGTGGDEQFF; J: TRBJ2-1; D: TRBD1; length: 15; size: -; V: TRBV7-2
DNA: TGTGCCACCCGAGGGGCGGGAATCGGACGAGAGACCCAGTACTTC; CDR3: CATRGAGIGRETQYF; J: TRBJ2-5; D: -; length: 15; size: many; V: TRBV28
DNA: TGTGCCAGCAGTTTGCTGGGGAGGACCTATAATTCACCCCTCCACTTT; CDR3: CASSLLGRTYNSPLHF; J: TRBJ1-6; D: -; length: 16; size: many; V: TRBV28
DNA: TGTGCCAGCTCACCGTGGCAGGGGGCCTCTAACACTGAAGCTTTCTTT; CDR3: CASSPWQGASNTEAFF; J: TRBJ1-1; D: TRBD1; length: 16; size: few; V: TRBV18
DNA: TGTGCCAGCAGCTTAAGGAGGGCGTTCTATGGCTGCACCTTC; CDR3: CASSLRRAFYGCTF; J: TRBJ1-2; D: -; length: 14; size: -; V: TRBV13
DNA: TGTGCCAGCAGTGCGGAACGACGTTCACCCCTCCACTTT; CDR3: CASSAERRSPLHF; J: TRBJ1-6; D: -; length: 13; size: few; V: TRBV6-2/TRBV6-3
DNA: TGCAGCGTTGAGCTACAGGGTGTTGGCACAGATACGCAGTATTTT; CDR3: CSVELQGVGTDTQYF; J: TRBJ2-3; D: -; length: 15; size: -; V: TRBV29-1
DNA: TGTGCCAGCAGTGACAGGGGTGTAGCTCAGCCCCAGCATTTT; CDR3: CASSDRGVAQPQHF; J: TRBJ1-5; D: -; length: 14; size: -; V: TRBV2
DNA: TGTGCCATCAGGGGACTAGTCCACGAGCAGTACTTC; CDR3: CAIRGLVHEQYF; J: TRBJ2-7; D: TRBD2; length: 12; size: many; V: TRBV10-3
DNA: TGCGCCAGCACCAACACAGGAATAGAAACTGAAGCTTTCTTT; CDR3: CASTNTGIETEAFF; J: TRBJ1-1; D: -; length: 14; size: -; V: TRBV5-1
DNA: TGTGCCAGCAGCTTAGAGGGGGCGGGCACTGAAGCTTTCTTT; CDR3: CASSLEGAGTEAFF; J: TRBJ1-1; D: TRBD1; length: 14; size: many; V: TRBV7-2
DNA: TGCGCCAGCAGCCGGGACAGGGAGTACGGCTACACCTTC; CDR3: CASSRDREYGYTF; J: TRBJ1-2; D: TRBD1; length: 13; size: few; V: TRBV5-1
DNA: TGTGCCAGCAGCTTAAGATCAGCGGGAGGGGGAGAGACCCAGTACTTC; CDR3: CASSLRSAGGGETQYF; J: TRBJ2-5; D: TRBD2; length: 16; size: -; V: TRBV7-9
DNA: TGTGCCAGCAGCGTAAGTCCACTAGTTGTCTCTGGAAACACCATATATTTT; CDR3: CASSVSPLVVSGNTIYF; J: TRBJ1-3; D: -; length: 17; size: -; V: TRBV9
DNA: TGTGCCAGCAGTTTTCCTATACGTGAGGCCGCCACCTACGAGCAGTACTTC; CDR3: CASSFPIREAATYEQYF; J: TRBJ2-7; D: -; length: 17; size: many; V: TRBV28
DNA: TGTGCCATCAGTGCAGGGTCGGGCACTGAAGCTTTCTTT; CDR3: CAISAGSGTEAFF; J: TRBJ1-1; D: -; length: 13; size: many; V: TRBV10-3
DNA: TGTGCCAGCTCACCCAACCCCCCGGGGGAAGGCACAGATACGCAGTATTTT; CDR3: CASSPNPPGEGTDTQYF; J: TRBJ2-3; D: -; length: 17; size: -; V: TRBV18
DNA: TGCAGTGCTGCCGAAGGGGGGAGCAATCAGCCCCAGCATTTT; CDR3: CSAAEGGSNQPQHF; J: TRBJ1-5; D: -; length: 14; size: -; V: TRBV20-1
DNA: TGTGCCAGCAGCTTAGGAGGTACCAATAACTATGGCTACACCTTC; CDR3: CASSLGGTNNYGYTF; J: TRBJ1-2; D: -; length: 15; size: -; V: TRBV7-9
DNA: TGTGCTAGTGGTTCCCCCTGGGGGAGCACAGATACGCAGTATTTT; CDR3: CASGSPWGSTDTQYF; J: TRBJ2-3; D: -; length: 15; size: -; V: TRBV12-5
DNA: TGTGCCAGCTGCCGAGGGGGACAAACTTATGAAAAACTGTTTTTT; CDR3: CASCRGGQTYEKLFF; J: TRBJ1-4; D: -; length: 15; size: few; V: TRBV19
DNA: TGTGCCAGCTCACTGGGACGGGATAATTCACCCCTCCACTTT; CDR3: CASSLGRDNSPLHF; J: TRBJ1-6; D: -; length: 14; size: -; V: TRBV18
DNA: TGTGCCTGGACCCCCCGGGACCGCCGGGTCGGCCAGTACTTC; CDR3: CAWTPRDRRVGQYF; J: TRBJ2-5; D: -; length: 14; size: many; V: TRBV30
DNA: TGTGCCAGCAGCTTATGGCTAGCGGGAACAGATACGCAGTATTTT; CDR3: CASSLWLAGTDTQYF; J: TRBJ2-3; D: TRBD2; length: 15; size: -; V: TRBV7-9
DNA: TGTGCCACCACAAAACGAGGCAATGAGCAGTTCTTC; CDR3: CATTKRGNEQFF; J: TRBJ2-1; D: -; length: 12; size: many; V: TRBV27
DNA: TGTGCCAGCAGCTTAGGCGGGGGGGCCCCAGATACGCAGTATTTT; CDR3: CASSLGGGAPDTQYF; J: TRBJ2-3; D: TRBD2; length: 15; size: few; V: TRBV11-2
DNA: TGTGCCAGCAGTTACTCGTCTGTGCGGGGTCCTGGAAACACCATATATTTT; CDR3: CASSYSSVRGPGNTIYF; J: TRBJ1-3; D: -; length: 17; size: few; V: TRBV6-5
DNA: TGCAGCGTTGAAGAGTTAGAGACCCAGTACTTC; CDR3: CSVEELETQYF; J: TRBJ2-5; D: -; length: 11; size: -; V: TRBV29-1